Described below is a single T cell receptor beta chain sequence and its context. Its cognate antigen has yet to be identified. No much larger clonotype is one base removed from it; base qualities were not supplied. The sample is drawn from a study of T cell changes during pregnancy in multiple sclerosis (dated by TCRdb to about 2019). Study-level background: The study looked at changes in the T cell repertoire across pregnancy in women with multiple sclerosis.

Spanning cysteine to phenylalanine, the CDR3 consists of 12 amino acids. This entry keeps only the CDR3 DNA: 36 bases, framed from base 1. Trimming removed 6 bases from V and 5 bases from J, leaving 10 bases between the germline ends. From the germline V gene (reference sequence), CDR1 is MNHNY and CDR2 is SVGAGI. Library creation used the immunoSEQ multiplex PCR assay. In its TCRdb copy, this immuneACCESS table keeps in-frame sequences only and misses some clones. Where compared with another copy, unresolved V genes explain less than half of these, and the others have no known cause. This sample is represented by around 95,000 clones; over 85% of them were singletons. Under 2% of the sample rests with the top ten.

This receptor was obtained from a female donor in good health, enrolled as a control in a pregnancy study. Sequences were derived from peripheral blood, sampled after pregnancy. The chain is encoded by TRBV6-6 joined to TRBJ2-5; there is no confident call for the D gene. The DNA sequence is as follows: TGTGCCAGCAGGACAATGGCGGAGACCCAGTACTTC. Its protein is CASRTMAETQYF.